Listed below are T cell receptor beta chains from one sample, sequenced in a study of Graves' ophthalmopathy and Graves' hyperthyroidism. Each CDR3 protein gets one entry after TCRdb re-called the multiplex PCR reads with MiXCR. Here the sample spans around 1.1 million distinct CDR3 sequences, 35% to 45% being singletons. The source material was peripheral blood or thyroid tissue (not recorded which). These receptors were obtained from an adult man with Graves' hyperthyroidism. Each CDR3 is given with its conserved first and last residue. The D gene is left open where the match is weak. For some rows the clone size is stated as once, few or many, or as a class when expanded; others skip it.

d_gene	v_gene	abundance	j_gene	CDR3aa	CDR3nt
NA	TRBV10-3	NA	TRBJ2-2	CASSRAMGVGELFF	TGTGCCAGCAGTAGGGCCATGGGGGTGGGGGAGCTGTTTTTT
NA	TRBV25-1	NA	TRBJ2-6	CASSGGLSGANVLTF	TGTGCCAGCAGTGGGGGCCTCTCTGGGGCCAACGTCCTGACTTTC
NA	TRBV7-2	many	TRBJ1-5	CASSLLANQPQHF	TGTGCCAGCAGCTTACTCGCCAATCAGCCCCAGCATTTT
TRBD1	TRBV20-1	many	TRBJ2-5	CSATTGPETQYF	TGCAGTGCAACGACAGGGCCGGAGACCCAGTACTTC
NA	TRBV28	NA	TRBJ1-5	CASRKDWEGQPQHF	TGTGCCAGCAGAAAGGACTGGGAAGGTCAGCCCCAGCATTTT
TRBD1	TRBV6-5	many	TRBJ1-4	CASSSLPGGGLDEKLFF	TGTGCCAGCAGTTCCCTACCAGGGGGCGGTCTTGATGAAAAACTGTTTTTT
TRBD2	TRBV10-2	NA	TRBJ2-5	CASSENSGTQETQYF	TGCGCCAGCAGTGAGAATAGCGGGACTCAAGAGACCCAGTACTTC
NA	TRBV29-1	NA	TRBJ2-7	CSVMYPGSEQYF	TGCAGCGTTATGTATCCGGGATCCGAGCAGTACTTC
NA	TRBV10-3	many	TRBJ1-3	CAISAGFRENTIYF	TGTGCCATCAGTGCCGGCTTTAGGGAAAACACCATATATTTT
NA	TRBV7-9	NA	TRBJ2-5	CASGLFGDQETQYF	TGTGCCAGCGGCTTATTCGGGGATCAAGAGACCCAGTACTTC
NA	TRBV6-5	few	TRBJ2-7	CASSSSPTGSQQYF	TGTGCCAGCAGTTCATCCCCTACAGGATCTCAGCAGTACTTC
NA	TRBV2	many	TRBJ1-1	CASRESTIRAFF	TGTGCCAGCAGAGAATCAACAATCAGGGCTTTCTTT
NA	TRBV20-1	NA	TRBJ1-1	CSARTRPLAGTEAFF	TGCAGTGCTAGGACTCGACCACTAGCGGGAACTGAAGCTTTCTTT